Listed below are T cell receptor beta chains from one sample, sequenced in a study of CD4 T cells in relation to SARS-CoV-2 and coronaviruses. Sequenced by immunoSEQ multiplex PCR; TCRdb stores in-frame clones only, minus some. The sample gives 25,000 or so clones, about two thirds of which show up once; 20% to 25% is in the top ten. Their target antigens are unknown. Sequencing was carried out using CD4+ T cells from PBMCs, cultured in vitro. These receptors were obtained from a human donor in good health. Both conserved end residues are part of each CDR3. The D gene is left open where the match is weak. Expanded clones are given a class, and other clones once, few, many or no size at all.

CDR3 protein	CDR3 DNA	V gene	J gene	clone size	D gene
CASSQGDRGSAGELFF	TGCGCCAGCAGCCAGGGGGACAGGGGATCCGCCGGGGAGCTGTTTTTT	TRBV4-1	TRBJ2-2	-	TRBD1
CASSPPREKRNEQFF	TGTGCCAGCAGCCCGCCGCGGGAGAAGCGAAATGAGCAGTTCTTC	TRBV7-9	TRBJ2-1	-	TRBD2
CASSPTIYEQYF	TGTGCCAGCTCACCGACAATCTACGAGCAGTACTTC	TRBV18	TRBJ2-7	-	-
CASLASISPTDTQYF	TGTGCCAGCCTTGCTAGTATTAGCCCCACAGATACGCAGTATTTT	TRBV2	TRBJ2-3	-	-
CASSYTNPPWGVGETQYF	TGTGCCAGCAGTTACACAAATCCTCCGTGGGGGGTGGGCGAGACCCAGTACTTC	TRBV6-2/TRBV6-3	TRBJ2-5	-	-
CASSFSGSTDTQYF	TGTGCCAGCAGCTTTAGCGGGAGCACAGATACGCAGTATTTT	TRBV5-4	TRBJ2-3	-	TRBD2
CASSPPSARNYGYTF	TGTGCCAGCTCACCCCCCTCGGCCAGAAATTATGGCTACACCTTC	TRBV18	TRBJ1-2	-	-
CASSTGTYTGELFF	TGTGCCAGCAGCACCGGGACCTACACCGGGGAGCTGTTTTTT	TRBV11-2	TRBJ2-2	few	-
CASSQPTGEETQYF	TGCGCCAGCAGCCAACCGACAGGGGAAGAGACCCAGTACTTC	TRBV5-1	TRBJ2-5	-	TRBD1
CASSLALAGGPGETQYF	TGTGCCAGCAGCTTAGCCCTAGCGGGAGGGCCAGGAGAGACCCAGTACTTC	TRBV11-1	TRBJ2-5	-	TRBD2
CASGLDTGTGQPQHF	TGTGCTAGTGGTTTAGACACAGGGACCGGACAGCCCCAGCATTTT	TRBV12-5	TRBJ1-5	-	-
CASSFSQNTEAFF	TGTGCCAGCAGCTTTTCACAGAACACTGAAGCTTTCTTT	TRBV7-3	TRBJ1-1	-	-
CASSPKGLAGARGTDTQYF	TGTGCCAGCAGTCCCAAGGGACTAGCGGGAGCTCGGGGCACAGATACGCAGTATTTT	TRBV6-6	TRBJ2-3	-	TRBD2
CASSNRDTANYGYTF	TGTGCCAGCAGCAACCGGGACACAGCTAACTATGGCTACACCTTC	TRBV7-2	TRBJ1-2	-	-
CASSFRAGLQETQYF	TGCGCCAGCAGCTTTAGAGCGGGGCTCCAAGAGACCCAGTACTTC	TRBV5-1	TRBJ2-5	-	TRBD2
CASSQQGGSGDTQYF	TGTGCCAGCAGCCAGCAAGGGGGGAGCGGGGATACGCAGTATTTT	TRBV3-1/TRBV3-2	TRBJ2-3	-	-
CASSSSSYEQYF	TGTGCCAGCTCATCCTCCTCCTACGAGCAGTACTTC	TRBV18	TRBJ2-7	-	-
CASGGGTSYNEQFF	TGTGCCAGCGGGGGCGGAACCTCCTACAATGAGCAGTTCTTC	TRBV9	TRBJ2-1	-	-
CASSLEDRDSLGELFF	TGTGCCAGCAGCTTAGAGGACAGAGACTCTCTGGGGGAGCTGTTTTTT	TRBV5-5	TRBJ2-2	-	-
CASSLGRPDRGDSPLHF	TGTGCCAGCAGCTTAGGAAGGCCGGACAGGGGAGATTCACCCCTCCACTTT	TRBV7-9	TRBJ1-6	few	TRBD1
CASSIGLANEQYF	TGTGCCAGCAGCATAGGACTAGCGAACGAGCAGTACTTC	TRBV7-8	TRBJ2-7	-	TRBD2
CAWSSGQVNTEAFF	TGTGCCTGGAGTTCGGGACAGGTGAACACTGAAGCTTTCTTT	TRBV30	TRBJ1-1	-	TRBD1
CASSQVGNTIYF	TGCGCCAGCAGCCAAGTAGGAAACACCATATATTTT	TRBV4-1	TRBJ1-3	-	-
CASSPRLAGDGEQFF	TGTGCCAGCTCACCAAGGCTAGCGGGAGACGGTGAGCAGTTCTTC	TRBV18	TRBJ2-1	-	TRBD2
CSVVETGGSNQPQHF	TGCAGCGTTGTGGAGACAGGGGGGAGCAATCAGCCCCAGCATTTT	TRBV29-1	TRBJ1-5	-	TRBD1
CASSPGLAGGYEQYF	TGTGCCAGCTCACCGGGACTAGCGGGGGGATACGAGCAGTACTTC	TRBV18	TRBJ2-7	-	TRBD2
CASSQYLQGAGQPQHF	TGTGCCAGCAGCCAATACTTACAGGGGGCTGGACAGCCCCAGCATTTT	TRBV3-1/TRBV3-2	TRBJ1-5	-	TRBD1
CASRDGTSGYEQYF	TGTGCCAGCAGGGACGGGACTAGCGGTTACGAGCAGTACTTC	TRBV6-1	TRBJ2-7	-	TRBD2
CASKEDPTYEQYF	TGTGCCAGCAAAGAGGACCCGACCTACGAGCAGTACTTC	TRBV6-5	TRBJ2-7	-	-
CASSRLAGMETQYF	TGCGCCAGCAGCCGACTAGCGGGGATGGAGACCCAGTACTTC	TRBV4-1	TRBJ2-5	once	TRBD2
CASSPSPGRKAEKLFF	TGCGCCAGCAGCCCCAGTCCCGGGCGAAAGGCGGAAAAACTGTTTTTT	TRBV4-3	TRBJ1-4	-	-
CASSLAAVGSPLHF	TGCGCCAGCAGCTTGGCCGCGGTTGGTTCACCCCTCCACTTT	TRBV5-1	TRBJ1-6	once	-
CASSHRLVKGRETQYF	TGTGCCAGCAGCCACCGACTAGTAAAAGGCCGAGAGACCCAGTACTTC	TRBV3-1/TRBV3-2	TRBJ2-5	-	-
CASSPGAGTTEAFF	TGTGCCAGCTCACCAGGGGCAGGGACGACTGAAGCTTTCTTT	TRBV18	TRBJ1-1	few	-
CASSVSALNEQFF	TGTGCCAGCAGCGTTAGCGCCCTCAATGAGCAGTTCTTC	TRBV9	TRBJ2-1	-	-
CASSPGLAGQETQYF	TGTGCCAGCAGTCCCGGACTAGCGGGACAAGAGACCCAGTACTTC	TRBV7-3	TRBJ2-5	-	TRBD2
CASSIGTGYSNQPQHF	TGTGCCAGTAGTATAGGTACCGGATATAGCAATCAGCCCCAGCATTTT	TRBV19	TRBJ1-5	-	-
CASSPPGDYGYTF	TGTGCCAGCTCACCCCCAGGCGACTATGGCTACACCTTC	TRBV18	TRBJ1-2	-	-
CASSSDTEAFF	TGCGCCAGCAGCTCGGACACTGAAGCTTTCTTT	TRBV5-1	TRBJ1-1	-	-
CASSLFGGALNTEAFF	TGTGCCAGCAGCTTATTCGGGGGCGCGTTGAACACTGAAGCTTTCTTT	TRBV7-2	TRBJ1-1	-	-
CASSLSQFQGLNEKLFF	TGCGCCAGCAGCTTGTCTCAATTCCAGGGGCTTAATGAAAAACTGTTTTTT	TRBV5-1	TRBJ1-4	-	-
CASRARGGEKLFF	TGTGCCAGCAGGGCGCGTGGAGGGGAAAAACTGTTTTTT	TRBV6-5	TRBJ1-4	-	-
CSVGEGLDYGYTF	TGCAGCGTTGGGGAGGGATTGGACTATGGCTACACCTTC	TRBV29-1	TRBJ1-2	-	-
CASSSDRERYNEQFF	TGTGCCAGCAGCTCGGACAGGGAGAGGTACAATGAGCAGTTCTTC	TRBV5-6	TRBJ2-1	-	TRBD1
CASSQDRLAGGYDTQYF	TGTGCCAGCAGCCAAGATCGGCTAGCGGGAGGTTATGATACGCAGTATTTT	TRBV4-2	TRBJ2-3	-	TRBD2
CASSPGQPNQPQHF	TGTGCCAGCAGCCCCGGACAGCCCAATCAGCCCCAGCATTTT	TRBV7-9	TRBJ1-5	few	-
CASSPDRGKEKLFF	TGTGCCAGCAGTCCTGACAGGGGGAAGGAAAAACTGTTTTTT	TRBV27	TRBJ1-4	-	TRBD1
CASSDQGPNYGYTF	TGTGCCAGCAGTGACCAGGGCCCTAACTATGGCTACACCTTC	TRBV25-1	TRBJ1-2	-	-
CASSSGVTDTQYF	TGTGCCAGCAGCTCCGGGGTAACAGATACGCAGTATTTT	TRBV7-3	TRBJ2-3	-	-
CASSAGTGGETQYF	TGTGCCAGCAGCGCGGGGACAGGGGGTGAGACCCAGTACTTC	TRBV9	TRBJ2-5	-	TRBD1
CASSSYRTGTDTQYF	TGCGCCAGCAGCTCTTATAGGACCGGCACAGATACGCAGTATTTT	TRBV5-1	TRBJ2-3	-	-